Included here is one T cell receptor (beta chain) sequence, with context. No antigen is known for it. This sample is drawn from a study of shared clonotypes between healthy human individuals. Study information: The study drew on two women and three men aged 18 to 49 as donors.

Study donors comprised healthy, HIV-negative adults devoid of recent acute infection or vaccination. With unsorted samples, genomic DNA was obtained from about 100 million PBMCs. Trimming took 0 bases from V and 0 from J, leaving 7 bases between them. Germline V gene sequence: CDR1 SGDLS, CDR2 YYNGEE. There are 15 residues in the CDR3. Sequenced by immunoSEQ multiplex PCR; TCRdb stores in-frame clones only, minus some. The data show about 530,000 clones, approximately 79% seen once. Study-wide points: Expectations were that clonotype sharing among donors would be affected by sequencing depth.

The sequenced sample was PBMCs. This receptor was identified in a woman aged 40 to 50 in good health. Some clones in this sample may be carry-over from other donors' samples. The chain employs TRBV9 and TRBJ2-1, with D possibly matching TRBD2 (6 bases). CDR3 DNA: TGTGCCAGCAGCGTAGTAGCGGACTCCTACAATGAGCAGTTCTTC. This translates into CASSVVADSYNEQFF.